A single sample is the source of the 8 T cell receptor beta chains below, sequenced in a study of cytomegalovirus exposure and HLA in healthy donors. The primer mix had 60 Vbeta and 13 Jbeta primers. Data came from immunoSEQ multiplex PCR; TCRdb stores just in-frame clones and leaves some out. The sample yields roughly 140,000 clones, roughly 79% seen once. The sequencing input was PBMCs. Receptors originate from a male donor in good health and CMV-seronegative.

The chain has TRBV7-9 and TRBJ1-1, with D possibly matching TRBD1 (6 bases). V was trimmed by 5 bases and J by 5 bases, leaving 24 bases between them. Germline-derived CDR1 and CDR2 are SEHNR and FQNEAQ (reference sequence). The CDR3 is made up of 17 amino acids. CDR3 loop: CASSDNQGLEVETEAFF. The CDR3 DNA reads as TGTGCCAGCAGCGATAATCAGGGGCTGGAAGTTGAGACTGAAGCTTTCTTT.

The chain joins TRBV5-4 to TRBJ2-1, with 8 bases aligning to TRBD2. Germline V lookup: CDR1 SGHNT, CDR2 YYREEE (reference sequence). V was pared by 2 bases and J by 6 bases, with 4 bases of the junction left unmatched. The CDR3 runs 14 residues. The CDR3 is CASSLPGLGNEQFF. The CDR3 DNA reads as TGTGCCAGCAGCTTACCGGGACTAGGCAATGAGCAGTTCTTC.

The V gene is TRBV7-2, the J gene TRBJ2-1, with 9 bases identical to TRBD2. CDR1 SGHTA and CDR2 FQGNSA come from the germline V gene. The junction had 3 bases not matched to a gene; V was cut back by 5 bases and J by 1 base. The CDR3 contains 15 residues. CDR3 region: CASSTTSGSYNEQFF. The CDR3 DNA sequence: TGTGCCAGCAGCACGACTAGCGGATCCTACAATGAGCAGTTCTTC.

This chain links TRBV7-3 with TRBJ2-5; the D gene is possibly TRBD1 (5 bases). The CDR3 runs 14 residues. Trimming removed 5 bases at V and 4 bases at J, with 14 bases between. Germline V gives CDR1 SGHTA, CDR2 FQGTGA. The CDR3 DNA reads TGTGCCAGCAGCCCTGGACCTACAGGAGAGACCCAGTACTTC. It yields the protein CASSPGPTGETQYF.

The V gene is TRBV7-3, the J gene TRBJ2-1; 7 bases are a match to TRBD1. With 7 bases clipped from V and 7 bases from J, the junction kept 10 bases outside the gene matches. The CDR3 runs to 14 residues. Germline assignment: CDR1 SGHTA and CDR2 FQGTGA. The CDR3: CASNRDSAPNEQFF. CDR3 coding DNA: TGTGCCAGCAACCGGGACAGTGCCCCTAATGAGCAGTTCTTC.

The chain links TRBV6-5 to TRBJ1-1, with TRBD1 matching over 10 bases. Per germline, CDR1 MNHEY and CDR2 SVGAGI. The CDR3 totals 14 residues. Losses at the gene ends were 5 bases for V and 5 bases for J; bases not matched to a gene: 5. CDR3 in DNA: TGTGCCAGCAGTCGGGGACAGGGGCTTACTGAAGCTTTCTTT. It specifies CASSRGQGLTEAFF.

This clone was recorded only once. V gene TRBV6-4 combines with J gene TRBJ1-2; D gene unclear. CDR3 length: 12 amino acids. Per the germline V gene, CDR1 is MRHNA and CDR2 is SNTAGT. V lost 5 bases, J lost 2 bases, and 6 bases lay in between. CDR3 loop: CASSIPNYGYTF. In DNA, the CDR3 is TGTGCCAGCAGTATCCCGAACTATGGCTACACCTTC.

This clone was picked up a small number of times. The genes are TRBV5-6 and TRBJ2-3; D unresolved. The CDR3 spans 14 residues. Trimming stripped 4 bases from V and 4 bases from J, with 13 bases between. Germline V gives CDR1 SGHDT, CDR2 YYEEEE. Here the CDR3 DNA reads TGTGCCAGCAGCCCCGTTACCCGGGCAGATACGCAGTATTTT. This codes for CASSPVTRADTQYF.